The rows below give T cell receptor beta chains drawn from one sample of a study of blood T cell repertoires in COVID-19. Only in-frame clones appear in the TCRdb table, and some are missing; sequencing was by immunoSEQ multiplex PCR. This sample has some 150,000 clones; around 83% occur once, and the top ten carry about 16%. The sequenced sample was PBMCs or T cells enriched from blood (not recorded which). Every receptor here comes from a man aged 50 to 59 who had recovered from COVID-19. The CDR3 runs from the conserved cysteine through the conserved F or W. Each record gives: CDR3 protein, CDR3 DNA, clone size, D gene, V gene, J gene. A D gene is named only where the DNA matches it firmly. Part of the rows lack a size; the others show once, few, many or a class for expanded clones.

CASSWAGIHEQYF,TGTGCCAGCAGTTGGGCAGGGATCCACGAGCAGTACTTC,-,-,TRBV28,TRBJ2-7
CSAPGLGEQFF,TGCAGTGCCCCCGGACTGGGCGAGCAGTTCTTC,once,-,TRBV20-1,TRBJ2-1
CASSAGHQETQYF,TGTGCCAGCAGCGCGGGACACCAAGAGACCCAGTACTTC,-,-,TRBV5-5,TRBJ2-5
CASRKQGLDTEAFF,TGTGCCAGCAGAAAACAGGGGTTGGACACTGAAGCTTTCTTT,-,TRBD1,TRBV6-5,TRBJ1-1
CSVRTGGEAFF,TGCAGCGTCAGGACAGGGGGTGAAGCTTTCTTT,-,TRBD1,TRBV29-1,TRBJ1-1
CASSLLPVGSEQYF,TGTGCCAGCAGCCTATTGCCCGTAGGGAGCGAGCAGTACTTC,-,-,TRBV3-1/TRBV3-2,TRBJ2-7
CASSVQWNTEAFF,TGTGCCAGCAGCGTACAGTGGAACACTGAAGCTTTCTTT,-,-,TRBV9,TRBJ1-1
CSVDGAEETQYF,TGCAGCGTTGACGGCGCGGAAGAGACCCAGTACTTC,-,-,TRBV29-1,TRBJ2-5
CASSLDGGGSYGYTF,TGTGCCAGCAGCTTAGACGGAGGAGGGAGCTATGGCTACACCTTC,-,-,TRBV7-9,TRBJ1-2
CASSRSRLEANYGYTF,TGTGCCAGCAGCCGATCTAGACTGGAAGCTAACTATGGCTACACCTTC,-,-,TRBV3-1/TRBV3-2,TRBJ1-2